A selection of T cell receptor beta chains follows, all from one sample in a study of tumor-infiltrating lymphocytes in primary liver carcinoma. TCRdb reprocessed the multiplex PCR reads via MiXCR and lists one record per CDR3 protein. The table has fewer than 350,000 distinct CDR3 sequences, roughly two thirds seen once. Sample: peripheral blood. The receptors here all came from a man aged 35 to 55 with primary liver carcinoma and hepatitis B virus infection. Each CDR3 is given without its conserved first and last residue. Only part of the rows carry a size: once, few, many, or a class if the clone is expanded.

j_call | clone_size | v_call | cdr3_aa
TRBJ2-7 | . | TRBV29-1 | NIEFTQGKVD
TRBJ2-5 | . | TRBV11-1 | ASSLGRRGQETQN
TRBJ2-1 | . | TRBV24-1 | ATSDLEGYNEQF
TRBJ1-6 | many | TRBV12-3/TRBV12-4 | ASSLAAPLH
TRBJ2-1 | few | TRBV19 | ASNPSGIGEQF
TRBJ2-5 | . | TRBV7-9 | ASSPGRGFGAQY
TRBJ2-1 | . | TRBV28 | ASRVPGTNYNEQF
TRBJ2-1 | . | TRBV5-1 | DSSLSPGTRHNEQF
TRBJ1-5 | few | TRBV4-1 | ASSQVDGGEGQPQH
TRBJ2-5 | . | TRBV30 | AWSVSGMETQY
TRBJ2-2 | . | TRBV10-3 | ALSGSTGRLAGYTGELF
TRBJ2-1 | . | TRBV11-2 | ASSLTRFEQF
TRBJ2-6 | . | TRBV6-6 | TSSYDLGQVWANVLT
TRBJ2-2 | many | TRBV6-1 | ASSELAGGTGTGELF
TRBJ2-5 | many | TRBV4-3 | ASSSTWDRETQY
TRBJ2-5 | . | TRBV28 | ASSSSGEETQY
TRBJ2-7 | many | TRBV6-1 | ASSEGGKTYEQY
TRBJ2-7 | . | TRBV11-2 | ASSLGWYVQY
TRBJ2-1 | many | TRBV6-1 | ASRSGNEQF
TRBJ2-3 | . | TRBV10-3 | AIGRGKTDTQY
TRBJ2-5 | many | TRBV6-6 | ASKADGAVETQY
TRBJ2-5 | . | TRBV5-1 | ASSSGGQETQY
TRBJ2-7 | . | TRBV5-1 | ASGLGGSGVYYEQY
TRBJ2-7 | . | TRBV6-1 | ASSTGTGPYEQH
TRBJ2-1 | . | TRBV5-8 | AGSLSEGEVWSEQF
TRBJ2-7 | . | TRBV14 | ASSRDLSSYEQY
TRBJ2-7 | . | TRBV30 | AWSQGAHEQY
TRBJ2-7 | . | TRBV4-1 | ASSQEFAGPYEQY
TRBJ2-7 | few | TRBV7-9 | ASSSYRARNYEQY
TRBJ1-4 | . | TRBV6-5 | ASRNGGATNEKLS
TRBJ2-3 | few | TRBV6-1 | ASSESGDTQY
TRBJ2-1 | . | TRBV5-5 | ASTLTSTSGLHNEQF
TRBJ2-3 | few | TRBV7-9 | ASSLDSSDAQY